What follows are 28 T cell receptor beta chains derived from one specimen sequenced in a study of blood T cell repertoires in COVID-19. TCRdb's copy holds only in-frame clones and misses some; the assay was immunoSEQ multiplex PCR. The sample comprises around 370,000 clones, 90% of which are singletons, and 6.5% rests with the top ten. The sample comprised peripheral blood. Source of these receptors: a man between 18 and 35 years old with active or convalescent COVID-19.

V is TRBV29-1 and J is TRBJ2-5, with 10 positions matching TRBD2. The germline CDR1 and CDR2 sequences are SQVTM and ANQGSEA. The CDR3 spans 13 residues. V trimming: 6 bases; J trimming: 4 bases; junction bases outside the gene matches: 5. In DNA form, the CDR3 reads TGCAGCGTCCTAGCGGGAGTAGGAGAGACCCAGTACTTC. The encoded protein is CSVLAGVGETQYF.

CDR3 residues: CASSPPGLAGAKIWTQYF. For the CDR3, the DNA is TGTGCCAGCAGTCCCCCGGGACTAGCGGGAGCGAAGATATGGACCCAGTACTTC. The chain employs TRBV28 and TRBJ2-5, with 14 bases identical to TRBD2. V lost 5 bases, J lost 7 bases, and 15 bases stayed unmatched. The CDR3 covers 18 residues. The germline gives CDR1 MDHEN, CDR2 SYDVKM.

The chain uses TRBV3-1 (or the pseudogene TRBV3-2) and TRBJ1-1; unclear D gene. Germline CDR1 LGHDT, CDR2 YNNKEL (reference sequence). There are 12 residues in the CDR3. The V end lost 5 bases, the J end lost 2 bases, and 6 bases lay between the germline ends. CDR3 sequence reads: CASSFLNTEAFF. DNA for the CDR3: TGTGCCAGCAGCTTCCTAAACACTGAAGCTTTCTTT.

This clone was seen just once. This sequence joins TRBV29-1 and TRBJ2-7, with 7 nucleotides matching TRBD2. CDR1 and CDR2 (germline): SQVTM, ANQGSEA. The junction had 12 bases not matched to a gene; V was cut back by 6 bases and J by 7 bases. The CDR3 length is 13 residues. CDR3 sequence: CSVPGLHPSEQYF. The CDR3, as DNA: TGCAGCGTCCCGGGACTACACCCTAGTGAGCAGTACTTC.

This clone was seen only once. The chain joins TRBV28 to TRBJ1-4, with 7 bases that match TRBD1. Germline V CDR1 and CDR2: MDHEN, SYDVKM. V dropped 7 bases and J dropped 1; count of bases not matched to a gene: 15. This CDR3 is built from 18 residues. CDR3 residues: CASTPYRDSKRTNEKLFF. As DNA, the CDR3 is TGTGCCAGCACCCCCTACCGGGACAGCAAACGAACTAATGAAAAACTGTTTTTT.

CDR3 bases: TGTGCCAGTAGTATAGTCCTGGGACAGGGGCGGGAGACCCAGTACTTC. Encoded protein: CASSIVLGQGRETQYF. The chain links TRBV19 to TRBJ2-5; 10 bases fit TRBD1. In germline, CDR1 is LNHDA, CDR2 SQIVND (reference sequence). The CDR3 is made up of 16 amino acids. The V segment lost 1 base and the J segment 5 bases; nucleotides outside the gene matches: 7.

V gene TRBV28 combines with J gene TRBJ1-1, with 8 bases aligning to TRBD1. The CDR3 runs 16 residues. V gave up 5 bases and J gave up 4 bases; unmatched junction bases: 12. Germline lookup yields CDR1 MDHEN and CDR2 SYDVKM. The CDR3 protein is CASSQDRVGRSTEAFF. CDR3 in DNA: TGTGCCAGCAGTCAGGACAGGGTAGGTCGGAGCACTGAAGCTTTCTTT.

As DNA, the CDR3 is TGTGCCAGCAGCCTCCGGGGGAACCCGACCGGGGAGCTGTTTTTT. This codes for CASSLRGNPTGELFF. The V gene is TRBV9, the J gene TRBJ2-2; TRBD2 is a possible D gene (6 bases). V lost 4 bases and J 5 bases, leaving 15 bases between the germline ends. The CDR3 is made up of 15 amino acids. Germline V gene data show CDR1 as SGDLS and CDR2 as YYNGEE.

This chain uses TRBV7-9 with TRBJ1-3, with 9 bases lining up with TRBD1. V trimming: 6 bases; J trimming: 0 bases; junction bases outside the gene matches: 12. Germline values: CDR1 SEHNR, CDR2 FQNEAQ (reference sequence). The CDR3 is 18 amino acids. CDR3 nucleotide sequence: TGTGCCAGCAGGAACCGGGACAGGGCTAATCCCTCTGGAAACACCATATATTTT. This translates into CASRNRDRANPSGNTIYF.

This clone is a singleton in its sample. V usage is TRBV7-2 and J usage is TRBJ1-5; D unclear. This CDR3 has 15 amino acids. CDR1 and CDR2 (germline): SGHTA, FQGNSA. Trimming pared 5 bases from V and 6 bases from J, leaving 17 bases between. In DNA, the CDR3 is TGTGCCAGCAGCCCGAGAGGTAGGCTCGGTCAGCCCCAGCATTTT. Amino acid sequence: CASSPRGRLGQPQHF.

This clone was recorded once. The V call is TRBV19, the J call TRBJ2-3, with 9 bases aligning to TRBD1. Germline loops: CDR1 LNHDA, CDR2 SQIVND (reference sequence). This CDR3 spans 17 amino acids. Unmatched junction bases numbered 14, after V lost 5 bases and J lost 5 bases. The CDR3 region has the DNA TGTGCCAGTAGTTTTTCCCCACAGGGGGCACTCCGAGATACGCAGTATTTT. Translation gives CASSFSPQGALRDTQYF.

This clone was seen just once. The chain links TRBV6-2 or TRBV6-3 to TRBJ2-7; 10 bases are shared with TRBD2. With 6 bases clipped from V and 5 bases from J, the junction kept 7 bases outside the gene matches. The CDR3 loop spans 14 amino acids. From germline, CDR1 is MNHEY and CDR2 SVGEGT. In DNA, the CDR3 is TGTGCCAGCAGCATTCAGGGGACTAGCGACGAGCAGTACTTC. Amino acids: CASSIQGTSDEQYF.

The V call is TRBV11-3, the J call TRBJ2-7; weak D call: TRBD1 (6 bases). Trimming shortened V by 1 base and J by 5 bases, and 12 bases separated the two germline ends. Germline loops: CDR1 SGHNT, CDR2 YENEEA. CDR3 size: 14 residues. CDR3: CASSLGWGLDEQYF. CDR3 coding DNA: TGTGCCAGCAGCTTAGGCTGGGGGCTTGACGAGCAGTACTTC. Filled out from reference TRBV11-3 and TRBJ2-7, the complete variable domain reads EAGVVQSPRYKIIEKKQPVAFWCNPISGHNTLYWYLQNLGQGPELLIRYENEEAVDDSQLPKDRFSAERLKGVDSTLKIQPAELGDSAVYLCASSLGWGLDEQYFGPGTRLTVT.

The chain links TRBV3-1 (or the pseudogene TRBV3-2) to TRBJ2-3; the D gene is possibly TRBD2 (5 bases). The CDR3 consists of 15 residues. Germline CDR1 LGHDT, CDR2 YNNKEL (reference sequence). The V end was cut by 4 bases, the J end by 0 bases, with 11 bases between. The CDR3 nucleotides are TGTGCCAGCAGCCTCGGACTGGATAGCACAGATACGCAGTATTTT. Protein product: CASSLGLDSTDTQYF.

The CDR3 loop is CASSPGGTVVEQYF. For the CDR3, the DNA is TGTGCCAGCAGCCCCGGAGGGACTGTTGTCGAGCAGTACTTC. V usage is TRBV11-2 and J usage is TRBJ2-7, with a tentative D call TRBD2 (6 bases). The V gene lost 5 bases and the J gene lost 6 bases, with 17 bases spanning the gap. The CDR3 is 14 amino acids. Germline V lookup: CDR1 SGHAT, CDR2 FQNNGV. The full variable domain, completed using reference TRBV11-2 and TRBJ2-7, is EAGVAQSPRYKIIEKRQSVAFWCNPISGHATLYWYQQILGQGPKLLIQFQNNGVVDDSQLPKDRFSAERLKGVDSTLKIQPAKLEDSAVYLCASSPGGTVVEQYFGPGTRLTVT.

The chain employs TRBV3-1 (or the pseudogene TRBV3-2) and TRBJ2-1; 8 bases agree with TRBD2. Germline V CDR1 and CDR2: LGHDT, YNNKEL (reference sequence). Losses at the gene ends were 3 bases for V and 7 bases for J; bases not matched to a gene: 11. The CDR3 extends over 16 amino acids. The CDR3, as DNA: TGTGCCAGCAGCCAGACGGGGAGCGGGAGACTGAATGAGCAGTTCTTC. Its protein is CASSQTGSGRLNEQFF.

V gene TRBV5-6 combines with J gene TRBJ1-1; D not resolved. Germline V gene data show CDR1 as SGHDT and CDR2 as YYEEEE. Between the trimmed V and J ends, which lost 0 bases and 1 base, there was a span of 7 bases. The CDR3 has 14 amino acids. CDR3 nucleotides: TGTGCCAGCAGCTTGGTACAATGGAACACTGAAGCTTTCTTT. Amino acids: CASSLVQWNTEAFF.

The rearrangement uses TRBV7-2 and TRBJ1-4, with D possibly being TRBD1 (6 bases). The CDR3 is made up of 14 amino acids. The V end was cut by 0 bases, the J end by 6 bases, with 8 bases between. Germline CDR1 SGHTA, CDR2 FQGNSA. The CDR3 loop reads CASSLAGGHEKLFF. CDR3 nucleotides: TGTGCCAGCAGCTTAGCAGGGGGTCATGAAAAACTGTTTTTT.

The chain couples TRBV12-3 or TRBV12-4 to TRBJ1-1, with a possible D match to TRBD1 (5 bases). V lost 6 bases, J lost 4 bases, and 9 bases lay in between. The CDR3 consists of 12 residues. CDR3 sequence: CASRSGRTEAFF. For the CDR3, the DNA is TGTGCCAGCAGGTCAGGGCGCACTGAAGCTTTCTTT.

The chain recombines TRBV7-9 with TRBJ1-1, with D hard to call. Germline V gene sequence: CDR1 SEHNR, CDR2 FQNEAQ (reference sequence). Between the trimmed V and J ends, which lost 0 bases and 1 base, there was a span of 12 bases. This CDR3 spans 16 amino acids. DNA of the CDR3: TGTGCCAGCAGCTTAGCGCGGACGGCGGGGAACACTGAAGCTTTCTTT. Translated: CASSLARTAGNTEAFF.

The chain is built from TRBV5-1 and TRBJ2-2; 7 bases line up with TRBD2. There are 15 residues in the CDR3. Germline V gives CDR1 SGHRS, CDR2 YFSETQ. The trim removed 0 bases at V and 4 bases at J, leaving 3 bases unmatched. As DNA, the CDR3 is TGCGCCAGCAGCTTGGATCTAGCGGCCACCGGGGAGCTGTTTTTT. Amino acids: CASSLDLAATGELFF.

V gene TRBV4-3 combines with J gene TRBJ1-2; 8 positions agree with TRBD1. Germline CDR1 and CDR2: LGHNA and YSLEER. Germline trimming cut 2 bases from V and 6 bases from J; bases unmatched to any gene: 11. The CDR3 extends over 16 amino acids. The CDR3 protein is CASSQRRGLTANGYTF. The CDR3 nucleotides read TGCGCCAGCAGCCAACGCAGGGGGCTCACCGCCAATGGCTACACCTTC.

The gene calls are TRBV5-1 and TRBJ1-3, with no clear D. From germline, CDR1 is SGHRS and CDR2 YFSETQ. The CDR3 is 14 amino acids. With 4 bases removed from V and 0 bases from J, the gap between germline ends came to 8 bases. The CDR3, as DNA: TGCGCCAGCAGCGCGGAGATCTCTGGAAACACCATATATTTT. This encodes CASSAEISGNTIYF.

The rearrangement uses TRBV2 and TRBJ1-4, with D uncertain. The germline V and J ends were trimmed by 9 bases and 8 bases, with 13 bases remaining between them. The germline CDR1 and CDR2 sequences are SNHLY and FYNNEI. There are 12 residues in the CDR3. The CDR3 region has the DNA TGTGCCAGAAGCTTTAATATGGAAAAACTGTTTTTT. It encodes CARSFNMEKLFF.

This sequence joins TRBV9 and TRBJ1-5; a weak D match, TRBD1 (6 bases). V was shortened by 4 bases and J by 5 bases, with 10 bases between the two germline ends. This CDR3 comprises 13 residues. The V gene's germline CDR1 is SGDLS and CDR2 YYNGEE. CDR3 amino acids: CASSLDSDQPQHF. CDR3 coding DNA: TGTGCCAGCAGCTTGGACAGCGATCAGCCCCAGCATTTT.

The chain has TRBV6-1 and TRBJ1-4; no definite D call. Germline CDR1 and CDR2: MNHNS and SASEGT. Trimming removed 0 bases at V and 5 bases at J, with 13 bases between. This CDR3 comprises 16 residues. CDR3 coding DNA: TGTGCCAGCAGTGAAGCTCGCGGGAGGCTCAATGAAAAACTGTTTTTT. Its protein is CASSEARGRLNEKLFF.

The V and J genes are TRBV5-6 and TRBJ2-7, with TRBD1 identical over 8 bases. The CDR3 spans 15 residues. V lost 4 bases, J lost 3 bases, and 9 bases stayed unmatched. CDR1 is SGHDT, CDR2 YYEEEE, per germline. CDR3 sequence reads: CASSPLGQADYEQYF. The CDR3 coding sequence is TGTGCCAGCAGCCCCCTGGGACAGGCAGACTACGAGCAGTACTTC.

The CDR3 loop is CASRTQVGGAGHGNQPQHF. CDR3 nucleotide sequence: TGTGCCAGTCGGACACAGGTAGGGGGAGCCGGGCATGGCAATCAGCCCCAGCATTTT. V and J are TRBV19 and TRBJ1-5; tentatively, D is TRBD1 (6 bases). Deletions cut 8 bases from V and 2 bases from J, with 28 bases between. Germline values: CDR1 LNHDA, CDR2 SQIVND (reference sequence). The CDR3 runs to 19 residues.